These 18 T cell receptor beta chains were sequenced from one sample in a study of regulatory T cells in long-lasting Graves disease (dated by TCRdb to the early 2020s). Libraries were prepared through multiplex PCR. The sequencer listed for this sample is Illumina HiSeq 4000. TCR beta libraries were built with iRepertoire HTBI primers and Arm-PCR amplification of CDR3 regions. The public reads were reprocessed in TCRdb via fastp at Q25 and MiXCR, keeping in-frame beta chains. A single entry per CDR3 protein holds the most common genes and DNA from its merged rows. This sample gives roughly 380,000 distinct CDR3 sequences in total; roughly a sixth of them show up just once. The ten largest clones capture 25% to 30% of the sample. The time point tag for this specimen amounts to: newly diagnosed GD, antithyroid drugs for less than 3 months. For both TCR sequencing and RNA sequencing, RNA was extracted from PBMCs using TRIzol.

Separately, the same data were catalogued under a study of T cells in Graves' hyperthyroidism and ophthalmopathy.

The material sequenced was peripheral blood mononuclear cells (PBMCs), taken at new diagnosis, from a patient treated with antithyroid drugs. The receptors come from a middle-aged man with Graves disease. Donor details come from another sample of the same person, matched by shared clones.

This clonotype has a count of ten or more. The V and J genes are TRBV4-3 and TRBJ1-1, with D possibly TRBD1 on 5 matching bases. The length of the CDR3 is 16 residues. CDR1 and CDR2 (germline): LGHNA, YSLEER. Trimming took off 4 bases at V and 0 bases at J, with 15 bases between the two ends. This CDR3 reads CASSPNWQGVNTEAFF. CDR3 bases: TGCGCCAGCAGCCCGAACTGGCAGGGCGTGAACACTGAAGCTTTCTTT.

This clonotype was recorded many times. The chain uses TRBV18 and TRBJ2-7, with D tentatively TRBD1 (5 bases). The CDR3 is 12 residues long. Germline values: CDR1 KGHSH, CDR2 LQKENI. V gave up 6 bases and J gave up 0 bases, with 6 bases separating them. CDR3: CASSTASYEQYF. Written as DNA, the CDR3 is TGTGCCAGCTCGACAGCCTCCTACGAGCAGTACTTC.

This clonotype was counted ten times or more. V usage is TRBV12-3 or TRBV12-4 and J usage is TRBJ2-7, with 8 bases fitting TRBD1. Germline trimming cut 4 bases from V and 3 bases from J; bases unmatched to any gene: 11. CDR3 size: 16 residues. The CDR3 sequence is CASSSARTGSGYEQYF. CDR3 bases: TGTGCCAGCAGTTCCGCCCGGACAGGGTCTGGCTACGAGCAGTACTTC.

In this sample, this clonotype turned up a few times. The J gene is TRBJ1-1, the V gene TRBV19, with D possibly matching TRBD1 (5 bases). The CDR3 loop spans 13 amino acids. CDR1 LNHDA and CDR2 SQIVND come from the germline V gene (reference sequence). Trimming removed 6 bases from V and 5 bases from J, with 13 bases in between. Here the CDR3 DNA reads TGTGCCAGTAGCCCCGGGGGATTAACTGAAGCTTTCTTT. Translated: CASSPGGLTEAFF.

This sequence joins TRBV30 and TRBJ2-5; D is uncertain. Trimming left V 1 base short and J 7 bases short, with 19 bases between. There are 15 residues in the CDR3. Germline V gives CDR1 GTSNPN, CDR2 SVGIG (reference sequence). The CDR3 sequence is CAWSATDPSTGTQYF. The CDR3 region has the DNA TGTGCCTGGAGTGCGACGGACCCAAGTACCGGGACCCAGTACTTC.

This clonotype was detected a few times. The CDR3 region is CASSYPQGYGYTF. The CDR3 region has the DNA TGTGCCAGCAGTTACCCCCAGGGCTATGGCTACACCTTC. V is TRBV6-5 and J is TRBJ1-2, with D possibly being TRBD1 (5 bases). The germline gives CDR1 MNHEY, CDR2 SVGAGI. This CDR3 has 13 residues. Trimming left V 2 bases short and J 4 bases short, with 8 bases between.

Many counts were recorded for this clonotype. The J gene is TRBJ2-5, the V gene TRBV5-1; TRBD2 matches 10 bases. CDR3 length: 16 residues. Losses at the gene ends were 1 base for V and 5 bases for J; bases not matched to a gene: 8. Germline V gives CDR1 SGHRS, CDR2 YFSETQ. The CDR3 protein is CASSLTAGGLQETQYF. CDR3 in DNA: TGCGCCAGCAGCTTGACAGCGGGGGGGCTTCAGGAGACCCAGTACTTC.

V usage is TRBV28 and J usage is TRBJ1-2; D gene uncertain. Germline assignment: CDR1 MDHEN and CDR2 SYDVKM. The CDR3 extends over 13 amino acids. V lost 7 bases and J lost 8, with 17 bases in between. The CDR3 DNA reads TGTGCCAGCAACCCCTACCCTGGCGTAGGCTACACCTTC. Amino acids: CASNPYPGVGYTF.

Ten or more counts support this clonotype. The chain joins TRBV5-1 to TRBJ2-3, with 7 bases fitting TRBD1. Germline V gives CDR1 SGHRS, CDR2 YFSETQ. Germline trimming cut 4 bases from V and 2 bases from J; bases unmatched to any gene: 10. CDR3 length: 16 residues. As DNA, the CDR3 is TGCGCCAGCAGCCCTCCTACAGGGGCTAACACAGATACGCAGTATTTT. Amino acids: CASSPPTGANTDTQYF.

A few counts support this clonotype. J is TRBJ1-1 and V is TRBV11-3, with 9 bases identical to TRBD1. The CDR3 is made up of 14 amino acids. CDR1 is SGHNT, CDR2 YENEEA, per germline. Trimming at V came to 6 bases and at J to 1 base, leaving 3 bases not matched to a gene. The CDR3 here is CASRRDRANTEAFF. DNA for the CDR3: TGTGCCAGCAGACGGGACAGGGCGAACACTGAAGCTTTCTTT. Full variable domain (missing parts from reference TRBV11-3 and TRBJ1-1): EAGVVQSPRYKIIEKKQPVAFWCNPISGHNTLYWYLQNLGQGPELLIRYENEEAVDDSQLPKDRFSAERLKGVDSTLKIQPAELGDSAVYLCASRRDRANTEAFFGQGTRLTVV.

This clonotype has only one observation. This chain links TRBV6-1 with TRBJ1-1, with D maybe TRBD1 (5 bases). Trimming took off 10 bases at V and 4 bases at J, with 16 bases between the two ends. Germline V CDR1 and CDR2: MNHNS, SASEGT. CDR3 length: 13 amino acids. The CDR3 is CATLFDGGTEAFF. The DNA for the CDR3 is TGTGCCACCCTGTTCGATGGGGGCACTGAAGCTTTCTTT.

This clonotype was seen at least ten times. CDR3 DNA: TGTGCCAGCAGTCCCCTACAGGGTTTTCGGGGGCAGCCCCAGCATTTT. The encoded protein is CASSPLQGFRGQPQHF. J is TRBJ1-5 and V is TRBV28; a weak D match, TRBD1 (6 bases). CDR3 length equals 16 residues. Germline V gene data show CDR1 as MDHEN and CDR2 as SYDVKM. Trimming removed 5 bases from V and 7 bases from J, with 21 bases in between.

The chain links TRBV28 to TRBJ1-1, with a possible D match to TRBD1 (5 bases). In germline, CDR1 is MDHEN, CDR2 SYDVKM. The CDR3 sequence is 12 residues long. The V gene lost 5 bases and the J gene lost 6 bases, with 10 bases spanning the gap. CDR3 bases: TGTGCCAGCAGTGTTTCGGGGCCTGAAGCTTTCTTT. Translated, it gives CASSVSGPEAFF. Full variable domain (rest looked up from reference TRBV28 and TRBJ1-1): DVKVTQSSRYLVKRTGEKVFLECVQDMDHENMFWYRQDPGLGLRLIYFSYDVKMKEKGDIPEGYSVSREKKERFSLILESASTNQTSMYLCASSVSGPEAFFGQGTRLTVV.

The CDR3 spells CASSIRDSGNTIYF. Here the CDR3 DNA reads TGCGCCAGCAGCATTCGGGACTCTGGAAACACCATATATTTT. V usage is TRBV4-1 and J usage is TRBJ1-3; D not certain. The germline V gene encodes CDR1 MGHRA and CDR2 YSYEKL. This CDR3 comprises 14 residues. Trimming cost V 5 bases and J 0 bases, with 8 bases left between them.

The chain employs TRBV10-3 and TRBJ2-1; the D call may be TRBD1 or TRBD2 (6 bases each). V lost 4 bases, J lost 5 bases, and 15 bases lay in between. The germline gives CDR1 ENHRY, CDR2 SYGVKD. The CDR3 totals 15 residues. DNA for the CDR3: TGTGCCATCAGTGTAACGGGGGCCGGGGACAATGAGCAGTTCTTC. Its translation: CAISVTGAGDNEQFF.

This clonotype was observed many times. CDR3 DNA: TGTGCCAGCAGCGCCGGTCGAGGGATCGGGACAGATACGCAGTATTTT. Translated, it gives CASSAGRGIGTDTQYF. V usage is TRBV5-4 and J usage is TRBJ2-3, with a weak D call TRBD2 (5 bases). Germline V gives CDR1 SGHNT, CDR2 YYREEE (reference sequence). V gave up 4 bases and J gave up 3 bases, with 18 bases separating them. This CDR3 has 16 amino acids.

This clonotype has at least ten counts. V is TRBV18 and J is TRBJ2-2; 7 nucleotides agree with TRBD2. CDR1 KGHSH and CDR2 LQKENI come from the germline V gene. Unmatched junction bases numbered 0, after V lost 2 bases and J lost 0 bases. The CDR3 consists of 15 residues. In DNA form, the CDR3 reads TGTGCCAGCTCACCAGGGACTACGAACACCGGGGAGCTGTTTTTT. Encoded protein: CASSPGTTNTGELFF. Combining the CDR3 with reference TRBV18 and TRBJ2-2 gives the whole variable domain NAGVMQNPRHLVRRRGQEARLRCSPMKGHSHVYWYRQLPEEGLKFMVYLQKENIIDESGMPKERFSAEFPKEGPSILRIQQVVRGDSAAYFCASSPGTTNTGELFFGEGSRLTVL.

This clonotype occurred a few times. This CDR3 is CASSDRLGGGAIETQYF. The CDR3 DNA reads TGTGCCAGCAGCGATAGGTTGGGCGGGGGGGCCATCGAGACCCAGTACTTC. This chain links TRBV7-9 with TRBJ2-5; 9 bases are a match to TRBD2. The CDR3 runs to 17 residues. Per the germline V gene, CDR1 is SEHNR and CDR2 is FQNEAQ (reference sequence). With V trimmed by 5 bases and J by 5 bases, 15 bases remained unmatched.